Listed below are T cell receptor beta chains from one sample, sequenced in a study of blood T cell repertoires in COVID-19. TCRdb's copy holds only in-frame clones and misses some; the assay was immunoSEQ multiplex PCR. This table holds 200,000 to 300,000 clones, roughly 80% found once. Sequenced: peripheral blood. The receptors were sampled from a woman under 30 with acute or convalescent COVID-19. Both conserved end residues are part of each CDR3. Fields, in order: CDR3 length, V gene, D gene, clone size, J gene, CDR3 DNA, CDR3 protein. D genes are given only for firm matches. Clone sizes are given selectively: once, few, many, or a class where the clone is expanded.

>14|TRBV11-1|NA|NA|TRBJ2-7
TGTGCCAGCAGCTTAGCACAGAGCTCCTACGAGCAGTACTTC
CASSLAQSSYEQYF
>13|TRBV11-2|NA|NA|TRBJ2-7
TGTGCCAGCAGCTTAGGGGCGCTCTACGAGCAGTACTTC
CASSLGALYEQYF
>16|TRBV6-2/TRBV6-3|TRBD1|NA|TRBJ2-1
TGTGCCAGCAGTTTCGACCGGGACAGGGGTTACGATGAGCAGTTCTTC
CASSFDRDRGYDEQFF
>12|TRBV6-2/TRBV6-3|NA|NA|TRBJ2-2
TGTGCCAGCAGCTTAGCTGTCGGGGAGCTGTTTTTT
CASSLAVGELFF
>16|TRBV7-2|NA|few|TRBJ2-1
TGTGCCAGCAGCTTAGAAGTTAAGAGCTCCTACAATGAGCAGTTCTTC
CASSLEVKSSYNEQFF
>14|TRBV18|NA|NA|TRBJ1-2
TGTGCCAGCTCACCTGAGGGGGACCTCTATGGCTACACCTTC
CASSPEGDLYGYTF
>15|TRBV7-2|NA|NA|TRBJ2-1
TGTGCCAGCAGCTTACCGGGCGGGATTTACAATGAGCAGTTCTTC
CASSLPGGIYNEQFF
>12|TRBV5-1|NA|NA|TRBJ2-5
TGCGCCAGCAGCTTGAGCCTTCCGACCCAGTACTTC
CASSLSLPTQYF
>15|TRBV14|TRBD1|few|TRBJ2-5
TGTGCCAGCAGCCAATACAGGGACAGGGGGGAGACCCAGTACTTC
CASSQYRDRGETQYF
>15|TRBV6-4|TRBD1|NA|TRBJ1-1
TGTGCCAGCAGTGAGGGTTTTGGACAGGGTGTTTCGGCTTTCTTT
CASSEGFGQGVSAFF
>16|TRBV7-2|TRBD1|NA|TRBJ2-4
TGTGCCAGCAGCTTCGTTCCGGGACAGGGTCAGGACATTCAGTACTTC
CASSFVPGQGQDIQYF
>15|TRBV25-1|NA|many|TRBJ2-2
TGTGCCAGCAGTACCGAACAACAGCACACCGGGGAGCTGTTTTTT
CASSTEQQHTGELFF
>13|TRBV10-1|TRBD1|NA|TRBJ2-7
TGCGCCAGCAGCCCCGGGACAGGCTACGAGCAGTACTTC
CASSPGTGYEQYF
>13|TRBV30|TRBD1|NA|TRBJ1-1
TGTGCCTGGAGACAGGGGCGGAACACTGAAGCTTTCTTT
CAWRQGRNTEAFF
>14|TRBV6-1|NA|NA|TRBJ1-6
TGTGCCAGCAGTGAAGACAGGGTTTCTTCACCCCTCCACTTT
CASSEDRVSSPLHF
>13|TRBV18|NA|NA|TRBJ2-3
TGTGCCAGCTCACCCTCTAGCACAGATACGCAGTATTTT
CASSPSSTDTQYF
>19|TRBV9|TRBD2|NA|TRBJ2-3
TGTGCCAGCAGCCCGGGACTAGCGGGCGGCTCGGCCCCCTCAGATACGCAGTATTTT
CASSPGLAGGSAPSDTQYF
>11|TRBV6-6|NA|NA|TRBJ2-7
TGTGCCAGCGGAGGGAGCTACGAGCAGTACTTC
CASGGSYEQYF
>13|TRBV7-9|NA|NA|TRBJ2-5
TGTGCCAGCAGCTCACAGGGATTGGAGACCCAGTACTTC
CASSSQGLETQYF
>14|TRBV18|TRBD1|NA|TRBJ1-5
TGTGCCAGCTCACCGTGGGACAGGGCGCAGCCCCAGCATTTT
CASSPWDRAQPQHF
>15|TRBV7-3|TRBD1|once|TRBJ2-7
TGTGCCAGCAGCGAGGGGACAGGGGGCCCCTACGAGCAGTACTTC
CASSEGTGGPYEQYF
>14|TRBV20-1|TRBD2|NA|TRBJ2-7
TGCAGTGCTAGTCGGCTAGCGGGAGGGTACGAGCAGTACTTC
CSASRLAGGYEQYF
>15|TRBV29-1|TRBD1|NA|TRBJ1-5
TGCAGCGTTTCGACCAGGACAGGGGATGGTCAGCCCCAGCATTTT
CSVSTRTGDGQPQHF
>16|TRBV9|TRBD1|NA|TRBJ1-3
TGTGCCAGCAGCGGCGGACAGGGGCGCCCTGGAAACACCATATATTTT
CASSGGQGRPGNTIYF
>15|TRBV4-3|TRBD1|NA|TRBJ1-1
TGCGCCAGCAGAGAAACAGGGGAAAGGAACACTGAAGCTTTCTTT
CASRETGERNTEAFF
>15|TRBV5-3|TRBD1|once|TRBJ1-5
TGTGCCAGAAGCCGAGACAGGGTCCTCAATCAGCCCCAGCATTTT
CARSRDRVLNQPQHF
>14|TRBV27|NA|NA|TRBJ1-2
TGTGCCAGCAGTCTAATACCAGGGTTGGGAGGCTACACCTTC
CASSLIPGLGGYTF
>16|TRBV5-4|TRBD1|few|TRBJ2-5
TGTGCCAGCAGCTTGGAATCGGGACAGCAGGAAGAGACCCAGTACTTC
CASSLESGQQEETQYF
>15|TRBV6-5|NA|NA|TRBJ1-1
TGTGCCAGCAGTTACTCAACTTCGTCACCAACGGGAGCTTTCTTT
CASSYSTSSPTGAFF
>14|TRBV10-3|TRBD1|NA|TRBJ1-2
TGTGCCATCAGTTGGGACAGGGGGCGGGATGGCTACACCTTC
CAISWDRGRDGYTF
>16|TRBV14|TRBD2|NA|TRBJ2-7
TGTGCCAGCAGCCAGCCGGGGCGGGAGGGCTCCTACGAGCAGTACTTC
CASSQPGREGSYEQYF
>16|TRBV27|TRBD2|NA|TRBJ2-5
TGTGCCAGCAGAACATATAGCGGGAACGGATTGGAGACCCAGTACTTC
CASRTYSGNGLETQYF
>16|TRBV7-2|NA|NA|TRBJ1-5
TGTGCCAGCAGCTTAGGGGCAGGGAATATTAATCAGCCCCAGCATTTT
CASSLGAGNINQPQHF
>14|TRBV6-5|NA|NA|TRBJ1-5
TGTGCCAGCACCGTGTGGGAGAGCAATCAGCCCCAGCATTTT
CASTVWESNQPQHF
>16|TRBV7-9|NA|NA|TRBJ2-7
TGTGCCAGCAGCTTAGATCGGCGACTTACGGCCTACGAGCAGTACTTC
CASSLDRRLTAYEQYF
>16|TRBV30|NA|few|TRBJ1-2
TGTGCCTGGAGTGTACCGAGGAAGTCCGAAGCCGTAGGCTACACCTTC
CAWSVPRKSEAVGYTF
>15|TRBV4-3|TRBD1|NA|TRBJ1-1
TGCGCCAGCAGCCATGCTGACAGGGCCAACACTGAAGCTTTCTTT
CASSHADRANTEAFF
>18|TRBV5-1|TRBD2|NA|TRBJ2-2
TGCGCCAGCAGCGGGGGACTAGCGGGAAACGCGAACACCGGGGAGCTGTTTTTT
CASSGGLAGNANTGELFF
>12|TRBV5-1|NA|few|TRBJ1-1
TGCGCCAGCAGCTTTTGGGGCACGGAAGCTTTCTTT
CASSFWGTEAFF
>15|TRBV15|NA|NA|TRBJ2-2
TGTGCCACCAGCAGGTCACAGACAAACACCGGGGAGCTGTTTTTT
CATSRSQTNTGELFF
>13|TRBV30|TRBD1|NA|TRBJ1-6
TGTGCCTGGAGTGAGATCAGGGGGGCACCCCTCCACTTT
CAWSEIRGAPLHF
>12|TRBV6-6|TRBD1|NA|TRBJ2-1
TGTGCCAGCACTGACAGGGCCCATGAGCAGTTCTTC
CASTDRAHEQFF
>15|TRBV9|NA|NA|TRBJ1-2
TGTGCCAGCAGCGCCAGCAGGGAGGCTAACTATGGCTACACCTTC
CASSASREANYGYTF
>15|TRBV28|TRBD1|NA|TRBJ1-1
TGTGCCAGCAGTTCCGGAACAGGGGGCAGGTCTGAAGCTTTCTTT
CASSSGTGGRSEAFF
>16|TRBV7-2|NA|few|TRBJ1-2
TGTGCCAGCAGCTTAGGGGCCTTTGAGACTAACTATGGCTACACCTTC
CASSLGAFETNYGYTF
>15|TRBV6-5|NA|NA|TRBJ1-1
TGTGCCAGCAGTTACTCCGGGACAATGAACACTGAAGCTTTCTTT
CASSYSGTMNTEAFF
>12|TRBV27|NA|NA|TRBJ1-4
TGTGCCAGCCGCGGGGTGTACGAAAAACTGTTTTTT
CASRGVYEKLFF
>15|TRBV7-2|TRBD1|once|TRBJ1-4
TGTGCCAGCAGTCTAACAGGGGGCCGGAGCGAAAAACTGTTTTTT
CASSLTGGRSEKLFF
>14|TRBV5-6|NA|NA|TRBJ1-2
TGTGCCAGCAGCTTGGTGGGGGCCTTGAATGGCTACACCTTC
CASSLVGALNGYTF
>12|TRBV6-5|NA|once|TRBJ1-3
TGTGCCAGCATCTCCTCTGGAAACACCATATATTTT
CASISSGNTIYF
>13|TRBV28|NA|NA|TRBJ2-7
TGTGCCAGCAGTTTTGCAGGGGAGTACGAGCAGTACTTC
CASSFAGEYEQYF
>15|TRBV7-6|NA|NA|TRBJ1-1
TGTGCCAGCAGCTTAGTCCCCAGGGCGAGCACTGAAGCTTTCTTT
CASSLVPRASTEAFF
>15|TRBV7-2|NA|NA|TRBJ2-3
TGTGCCAGCAGCTTATCCGGACAGAGAGCAGATACGCAGTATTTT
CASSLSGQRADTQYF